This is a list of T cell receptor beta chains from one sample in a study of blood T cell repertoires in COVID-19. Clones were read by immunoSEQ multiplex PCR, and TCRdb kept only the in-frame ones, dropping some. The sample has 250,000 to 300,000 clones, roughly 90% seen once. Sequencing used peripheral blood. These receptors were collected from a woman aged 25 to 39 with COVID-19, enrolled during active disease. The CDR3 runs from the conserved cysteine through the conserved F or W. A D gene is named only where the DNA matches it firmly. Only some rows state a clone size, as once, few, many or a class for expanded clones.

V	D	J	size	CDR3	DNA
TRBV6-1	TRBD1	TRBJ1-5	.	CASSEGGGLQPQHF	TGTGCCAGCAGTGAAGGAGGGGGCTTGCAGCCCCAGCATTTT
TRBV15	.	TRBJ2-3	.	CATSRGEVTQYF	TGTGCCACCAGCAGAGGGGAGGTTACGCAGTATTTT
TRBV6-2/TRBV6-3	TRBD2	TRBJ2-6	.	CASSRSGRAFGANVLTF	TGTGCCAGCAGCCGGAGCGGGAGGGCCTTTGGGGCCAACGTCCTGACTTTC
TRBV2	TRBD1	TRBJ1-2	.	CASSFNRGDGYTF	TGTGCCAGCAGTTTTAACAGGGGAGACGGCTACACCTTC
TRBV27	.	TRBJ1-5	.	CASSFQTGWGPQHF	TGTGCCAGCAGTTTCCAGACGGGGTGGGGGCCCCAGCATTTT
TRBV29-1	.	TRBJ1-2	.	CSVEVESRYGYTF	TGCAGCGTTGAGGTAGAATCCCGCTATGGCTACACCTTC
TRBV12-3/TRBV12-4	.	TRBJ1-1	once	CASSSGGKAFF	TGTGCCAGCAGTTCCGGGGGGAAAGCTTTCTTT
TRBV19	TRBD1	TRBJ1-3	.	CASTRQGSGNTIYF	TGTGCCAGTACCCGACAGGGAAGTGGAAACACCATATATTTT
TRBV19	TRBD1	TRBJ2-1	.	CASTPGGRGSGNNEQFF	TGTGCCAGTACCCCAGGGGGTAGAGGGAGTGGAAATAATGAGCAGTTCTTC
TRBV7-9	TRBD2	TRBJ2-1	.	CASSKTSGSYNEQFF	TGTGCCAGCAGCAAGACTAGCGGGAGCTACAATGAGCAGTTCTTC
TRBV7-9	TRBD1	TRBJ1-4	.	CASSLATGQEKLFF	TGTGCCAGCAGCCTAGCGACAGGGCAGGAAAAACTGTTTTTT
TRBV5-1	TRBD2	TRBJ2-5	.	CASSLGLAEEIKETQYF	TGCGCCAGCAGCTTGGGACTAGCGGAAGAGATTAAGGAGACCCAGTACTTC
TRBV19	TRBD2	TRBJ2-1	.	CASSPTGTSGKLVF	TGTGCCAGTAGTCCTACCGGGACTAGCGGGAAACTGGTCTTC
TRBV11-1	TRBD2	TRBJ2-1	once	CASIVSGRATNEQFF	TGTGCCAGCATCGTCAGCGGGAGGGCTACCAATGAGCAGTTCTTC
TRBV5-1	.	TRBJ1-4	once	CASSLARQNNEKLFF	TGCGCCAGCAGCTTGGCCAGACAAAATAATGAAAAACTGTTTTTT
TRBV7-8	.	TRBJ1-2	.	CASSPKGSLRGYGYTF	TGTGCCAGCAGCCCCAAGGGAAGTCTCCGGGGCTATGGCTACACCTTC
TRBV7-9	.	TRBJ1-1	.	CASSLGSAGGTEAFF	TGTGCCAGCAGCTTAGGTTCCGCGGGGGGCACTGAAGCTTTCTTT
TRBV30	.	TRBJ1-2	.	CAWSSRDYGYTF	TGTGCCTGGAGTAGCAGGGACTATGGCTACACCTTC
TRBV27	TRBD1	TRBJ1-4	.	CASSLGQGHEKLFF	TGTGCCAGCAGTCTTGGACAGGGACATGAAAAACTGTTTTTT
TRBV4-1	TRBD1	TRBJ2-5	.	CASSSQGASNLVPQYF	TGCGCCAGCAGCTCACAGGGGGCGTCGAATTTGGTGCCCCAGTACTTC
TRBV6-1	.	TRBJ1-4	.	CASSDTGGTNEKLFF	TGTGCCAGCAGTGATACTGGCGGAACTAATGAAAAACTGTTTTTT
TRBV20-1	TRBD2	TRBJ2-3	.	CSASTSGGYSTDTQYF	TGCAGTGCTAGTACTAGCGGGGGCTATAGCACAGATACGCAGTATTTT
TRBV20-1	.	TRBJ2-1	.	CSASARSGNEQFF	TGCAGTGCTAGTGCAAGATCGGGCAATGAGCAGTTCTTC
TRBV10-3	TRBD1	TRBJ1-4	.	CAISQTTGANEKLFF	TGTGCCATCAGTCAAACGACAGGGGCTAATGAAAAACTGTTTTTT
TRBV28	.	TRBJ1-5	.	CASSFSTGLGSLDQPQHF	TGTGCCAGCAGTTTCTCCACAGGGTTAGGGTCATTGGATCAGCCCCAGCATTTT
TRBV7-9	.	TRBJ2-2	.	CASSNRVLNTGELFF	TGTGCCAGCAGCAACAGGGTCCTGAACACCGGGGAGCTGTTTTTT
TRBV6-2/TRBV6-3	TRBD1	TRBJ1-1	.	CASSSLGAGGTEAFF	TGTGCCAGCAGTTCCCTCGGGGCAGGGGGTACTGAAGCTTTCTTT
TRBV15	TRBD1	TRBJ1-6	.	CATSRGPLDRGNSPLHF	TGTGCCACCAGCAGAGGTCCACTCGACAGGGGAAATTCACCCCTCCACTTT
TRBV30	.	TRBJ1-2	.	CAWTQGLNYGYTF	TGTGCCTGGACGCAGGGCCTTAACTATGGCTACACCTTC
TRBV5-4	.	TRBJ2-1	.	CASSSDNSHEQFF	TGTGCCAGCAGCTCGGACAATTCCCATGAGCAGTTCTTC
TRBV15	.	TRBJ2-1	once	CATSSRKGDNEQFF	TGTGCCACCAGCTCCAGGAAAGGGGACAATGAGCAGTTCTTC
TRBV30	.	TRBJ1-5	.	CAWDVGSNQPQHF	TGTGCCTGGGATGTCGGGAGCAATCAGCCCCAGCATTTT
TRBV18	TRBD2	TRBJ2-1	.	CASSLIVRTSGGFYNEQFF	TGTGCCAGCTCACTAATTGTACGGACTAGCGGGGGTTTCTACAATGAGCAGTTCTTC
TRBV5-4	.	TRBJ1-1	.	CASRTRTAGATEAFF	TGTGCCAGCAGGACTCGGACGGCAGGGGCCACTGAAGCTTTCTTT
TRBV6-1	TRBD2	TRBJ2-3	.	CASSEKLGTSGREDTQYF	TGTGCCAGCAGTGAAAAACTTGGGACTAGCGGGAGAGAAGATACGCAGTATTTT
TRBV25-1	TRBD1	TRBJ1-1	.	CASGGQGNTEAFF	TGTGCCAGCGGTGGACAGGGGAACACTGAAGCTTTCTTT